The 25 T cell receptor beta chains presented below share a single source sample, sequenced in a study of blood T cell repertoires in COVID-19. Profiling relied on immunoSEQ multiplex PCR, and the TCRdb table lists in-frame clones only, not all of them. The table includes some 260,000 clones, approximately 90% detected once. Sequencing was performed on peripheral blood. Receptors originate from a woman aged 40 to 49 who had recovered from COVID-19.

This chain links TRBV27 with TRBJ1-2, with TRBD1 as a possible D gene (5 bases). The CDR3 extends over 13 amino acids. V shed 2 bases and J shed 2 bases, with 6 bases lying between them. CDR1 and CDR2 (germline): MNHEY, SMNVEV (reference sequence). CDR3 loop: CASSLGGNYGYTF. The CDR3 coding sequence is TGTGCCAGCAGTTTAGGGGGGAACTATGGCTACACCTTC.

This clone came up a few times. The gene calls are TRBV9 and TRBJ1-2, with a possible D match to TRBD1 (5 bases). The CDR3 has 16 amino acids. The V gene's germline CDR1 is SGDLS and CDR2 YYNGEE. Trimming stripped 3 bases from V and 4 bases from J, with 19 bases between. The DNA for the CDR3 is TGTGCCAGCAGCGCCCGTAGTGGGGGGACGGCCTATGGCTACACCTTC. Translated: CASSARSGGTAYGYTF.

V gene TRBV9 combines with J gene TRBJ2-1; a possible D gene is TRBD2 (6 bases). The germline gives CDR1 SGDLS, CDR2 YYNGEE. There are 13 residues in the CDR3. V lost 2 bases and J lost 9, with 12 bases in between. The DNA for the CDR3 is TGTGCCAGCAGCGTGGCTAGCGTGGGTGAGCAGTTCTTC. Protein product: CASSVASVGEQFF. The whole variable domain, remainder taken from reference TRBV9 and TRBJ2-1, is DSGVTQTPKHLITATGQRVTLRCSPRSGDLSVYWYQQSLDQGLQFLIQYYNGEERAKGNILERFSAQQFPDLHSELNLSSLELGDSALYFCASSVASVGEQFFGPGTRLTVL.

The V and J genes are TRBV28 and TRBJ1-5; D is possibly TRBD1 (6 bases). CDR3 length: 15 amino acids. In germline, CDR1 is MDHEN, CDR2 SYDVKM. V was trimmed by 10 bases and J by 2 bases, leaving 18 bases between them. The CDR3 coding sequence is TGTGCCACCCACACCGCAGGGGAAGGCAATCAGCCCCAGCATTTT. It codes for CATHTAGEGNQPQHF.

This clone was picked up one time. The rearrangement links TRBV29-1 to TRBJ1-5; possibly TRBD1 for D (6 bases). The CDR3 sequence is 15 residues long. Trimming took 6 bases from V and 1 from J, leaving 16 bases between them. Germline assignment: CDR1 SQVTM and CDR2 ANQGSEA. CDR3 loop: CSVIVGRGSNQPQHF. Written as DNA, the CDR3 is TGCAGCGTCATCGTGGGGAGGGGGAGCAATCAGCCCCAGCATTTT.

The chain links TRBV6-2 or TRBV6-3 to TRBJ2-1, with 9 nucleotides matching TRBD2. Germline values: CDR1 MNHEY, CDR2 SVGEGT. The CDR3 has 17 residues. With 6 bases clipped from V and 0 bases from J, the junction kept 9 bases outside the gene matches. The CDR3 reads CASSPDSGRPSYNEQFF. The CDR3 region has the DNA TGTGCCAGCAGCCCAGATAGCGGGAGACCCTCCTACAATGAGCAGTTCTTC.

The sample holds one count of this clone. This chain connects TRBV21-1 to TRBJ2-2; TRBD1, the D gene given by the table, was not confirmed from the DNA. TRBV21-1 constitutes a pseudogene. CDR3 length equals 17 residues. CDR3 in DNA: TGTGCCAGCCACCCGCGCCCGACAGGGGTTAATGGGGGGGAGCTGTTTTTT. Amino acid sequence: CASHPRPTGVNGGELFF.

This clone was seen just once. The chain combines TRBV7-9 with TRBJ2-5; 7 bases align to TRBD2. The trim removed 10 bases at V and 4 bases at J, leaving 15 bases unmatched. The CDR3 length is 15 residues. Germline lookup yields CDR1 SEHNR and CDR2 FQNEAQ (reference sequence). The CDR3 loop is CATSLNRGGPETQYF. CDR3 bases: TGTGCCACCTCACTCAATAGGGGAGGGCCAGAGACCCAGTACTTC.

The V call is TRBV5-6, the J call TRBJ2-1, with 8 nucleotides matching TRBD2. The V gene end was trimmed by 0 bases and the J gene end by 2 bases; junction bases not matched to a gene: 7. This CDR3 has 17 amino acids. CDR1 and CDR2 from the germline V gene are SGHDT and YYEEEE. In DNA form, the CDR3 reads TGTGCCAGCAGCTTGGGGCCTAGCGGGCCTCCCTACAATGAGCAGTTCTTC. Translation: CASSLGPSGPPYNEQFF. Filled out from reference TRBV5-6 and TRBJ2-1, the complete variable domain reads DAGVTQSPTHLIKTRGQQVTLRCSPKSGHDTVSWYQQALGQGPQFIFQYYEEEERQRGNFPDRFSGHQFPNYSSELNVNALLLGDSALYLCASSLGPSGPPYNEQFFGPGTRLTVL.

The chain uses TRBV7-8 and TRBJ1-1; D is ambiguous. With 5 bases removed from V and 1 base from J, the gap between germline ends came to 11 bases. The CDR3 is 14 residues long. The germline CDR1 and CDR2 sequences are SGHVS and FQNEAQ. This CDR3 is CASSPSRGNTEAFF. The CDR3 nucleotides read TGTGCCAGCAGCCCCTCCCGGGGGAACACTGAAGCTTTCTTT.

This clone has a handful of counts. The V and J genes are TRBV6-2 or TRBV6-3 and TRBJ2-7; 7 bases map to TRBD2. The ends lost 2 bases at V and 2 bases at J; junction bases unmatched: 9. CDR3 size: 16 residues. Germline CDR1 MNHEY, CDR2 SVGEGT. For the CDR3, the DNA is TGTGCCAGCAGTTACGGGCCGACTAGCCCAGCCTACGAGCAGTACTTC. It codes for CASSYGPTSPAYEQYF.

This chain joins TRBV5-1 and TRBJ2-1, with 10 bases lining up with TRBD2. The CDR3 sequence is 18 residues long. Germline V gene lookup returns CDR1 SGHRS and CDR2 YFSETQ. The V segment lost 7 bases and the J segment 6 bases; nucleotides outside the gene matches: 19. CDR3: CASRRGGSGLAGANEQFF. CDR3 in DNA: TGCGCCAGCCGCAGAGGGGGAAGTGGGCTAGCGGGAGCCAATGAGCAGTTCTTC.

The chain uses TRBV4-3 and TRBJ1-1; D possibly corresponds to TRBD1 (5 bases). CDR1 LGHNA and CDR2 YSLEER come from the germline V gene. The CDR3 length is 13 residues. V was cut by 3 bases and J by 5 bases, with 10 bases left in between. CDR3 sequence reads: CASSHNGGTEAFF. The CDR3 nucleotides read TGCGCCAGCAGCCACAATGGGGGGACTGAAGCTTTCTTT.

The V call is TRBV9, the J call TRBJ2-3, with D possibly being TRBD2 (5 bases). There are 16 residues in the CDR3. V lost 0 bases, J lost 2 bases, and 13 bases lay in between. Germline loops: CDR1 SGDLS, CDR2 YYNGEE. The CDR3 DNA sequence: TGTGCCAGCAGCGTAGGTCCGTCGGGAACCACAGATACGCAGTATTTT. Its protein is CASSVGPSGTTDTQYF.

This rearrangement joins TRBV6-2 or TRBV6-3 to TRBJ2-6, with D possibly being TRBD1 (6 bases). Germline V gene lookup returns CDR1 MNHEY and CDR2 SVGEGT. Trimming left V 3 bases short and J 1 base short, with 10 bases between. The CDR3 loop spans 16 amino acids. CDR3: CASSYPRGSGANVLTF. The CDR3 nucleotides read TGTGCCAGCAGTTATCCCAGGGGTTCTGGGGCCAACGTCCTGACTTTC.

This clone was detected only once. The genes are TRBV28 and TRBJ1-2, with 8 bases matching TRBD1. The CDR3 sequence is 12 residues long. V was clipped by 7 bases and J by 8 bases; unmatched bases: 6. Germline values: CDR1 MDHEN, CDR2 SYDVKM. The CDR3, as DNA: TGTGCCAGCACCTCAGGGGGCCGGGGCTACACCTTC. Its protein is CASTSGGRGYTF.

There are a few counts of this clone. The V gene is TRBV19, the J gene TRBJ1-1; D is perhaps TRBD1 (5 bases). This CDR3 is 14 amino acids long. Germline V lookup: CDR1 LNHDA, CDR2 SQIVND (reference sequence). Between the trimmed V and J ends, which lost 10 bases and 4 bases, there was a span of 19 bases. The CDR3 nucleotides are TGTGCCACCACGCTCATACGTGGGGCCACTGAAGCTTTCTTT. It codes for CATTLIRGATEAFF. Together with reference TRBV19 and TRBJ1-1, the CDR3 gives the full variable domain: DGGITQSPKYLFRKEGQNVTLSCEQNLNHDAMYWYRQDPGQGLRLIYYSQIVNDFQKGDIAEGYSVSREKKESFPLTVTSAQKNPTAFYLCATTLIRGATEAFFGQGTRLTVV.

This rearrangement joins TRBV6-5 to TRBJ1-5; the D gene is possibly TRBD1 (5 bases). Germline V CDR1 and CDR2: MNHEY, SVGAGI. Trimming cost V 2 bases and J 3 bases, with 8 bases left between them. The CDR3 contains 14 residues. CDR3 sequence reads: CASSYRGDNQPQHF. The DNA for the CDR3 is TGTGCCAGCAGTTACCGGGGGGACAATCAGCCCCAGCATTTT.

CDR3 sequence: CASSIGEGQGVEKLFF. CDR3 coding DNA: TGTGCCAGTAGTATAGGAGAGGGACAGGGGGTTGAAAAACTGTTTTTT. V and J are TRBV19 and TRBJ1-4; 11 nucleotides line up with TRBD1. Germline CDR1 and CDR2: LNHDA and SQIVND (reference sequence). This CDR3 has 16 amino acids. J gave up 7 bases and V 1 base, and 5 bases lay outside the gene matches.

This chain joins TRBV5-1 and TRBJ1-4, with D possibly TRBD1 on 6 matching bases. Germline CDR1 is SGHRS and CDR2 is YFSETQ. This CDR3 has 17 amino acids. V was pared by 3 bases and J by 0 bases, with 15 bases between. In nucleotides, the CDR3 is TGCGCCAGCAGCTGGAAAGGACAGCTGGCAACTAATGAAAAACTGTTTTTT. Amino acid sequence: CASSWKGQLATNEKLFF.

The chain recombines TRBV24-1 with TRBJ1-1, with 9 bases that match TRBD1. In germline, CDR1 is KGHDR, CDR2 SFDVKD. CDR3 length equals 15 residues. J was trimmed by 3 bases and V by 3 bases; bases with no gene match: 4. The DNA of the CDR3 is TGTGCCACCAGTGATCCTAGACAGGGGGACACTGAAGCTTTCTTT. Encoded protein: CATSDPRQGDTEAFF.

The J gene is TRBJ2-5, the V gene TRBV5-4; TRBD1 matches 11 bases. Germline CDR1 is SGHNT and CDR2 is YYREEE (reference sequence). The CDR3 spans 14 residues. V gave up 4 bases and J gave up 5 bases; unmatched junction bases: 4. The CDR3 DNA reads TGTGCCAGCAGCGCCCGGGACAGGGGGGAGACCCAGTACTTC. Amino acids: CASSARDRGETQYF.

This clone was seen just once. The chain couples TRBV7-3 to TRBJ2-3; a possible D gene is TRBD2 (5 bases). The germline V and J ends were trimmed by 5 bases and 6 bases, with 12 bases remaining between them. CDR1 is SGHTA, CDR2 FQGTGA, per germline. This CDR3 region has 13 residues. CDR3 sequence: CASSTRALDTQYF. CDR3 nucleotides: TGTGCCAGCAGCACTAGGGCTCTGGATACGCAGTATTTT.

The chain employs TRBV12-5 and TRBJ1-3; tentatively, D is TRBD1 (5 bases). Germline V gene data show CDR1 as LGHNT and CDR2 as FRNRAP. CDR3 length: 15 amino acids. The CDR3 here is CPGGWLVSSGNTIYF. DNA of the CDR3: TGTCCGGGGGGGTGGTTAGTATCATCTGGAAACACCATATATTTT.

This chain joins TRBV7-3 and TRBJ1-1; the match to TRBD1 covers 8 bases. In germline, CDR1 is SGHTA, CDR2 FQGTGA. The CDR3 loop spans 14 amino acids. The J segment lost 1 base and the V segment lost 5 bases, leaving 3 bases of the junction unmatched. CDR3 protein: CASSPGQGNTEAFF. The CDR3 DNA reads as TGTGCCAGCAGCCCAGGACAGGGGAACACTGAAGCTTTCTTT.